This T cell receptor (beta chain) was recovered during a study of blood T cell repertoires in COVID-19. As for the study in general: Samples taken during acute and convalescent COVID-19 were collected in the United States, Italy and Spain. Nucleic acid was either cDNA or gDNA, and it came from T cells, B-cell-depleted T cells, or PBMCs.

Seattle enrolled patients during active infection and tracked them longitudinally. Source study methods: How many nucleated cells were present was estimated from reference gene primer amplification. The protocol was immunoSEQ multiplex PCR, while the TCRdb copy is restricted to in-frame clones and leaves out a portion. That table gives V, J and clone size, and the DNA gave D and trimming. Of 55,000 to 65,000 clones listed, about 88% are singletons. CDR1 is LGHNA and CDR2 is YSLEER in the germline V gene. V lost 1 base to trimming and J lost 1 base, with 22 bases between them. The CDR3 spans 19 residues.

Source material: peripheral blood. This receptor was obtained from a woman aged 55-75 years with COVID-19, enrolled during active disease. The genes are TRBV4-3 and TRBJ2-5; D might be TRBD2 (6 bases). CDR3 in amino acids: CASSQGHSSAGVPQETQYF. The CDR3 DNA is TGCGCCAGCAGCCAAGGTCACTCTAGCGCCGGAGTTCCCCAAGAGACCCAGTACTTC.